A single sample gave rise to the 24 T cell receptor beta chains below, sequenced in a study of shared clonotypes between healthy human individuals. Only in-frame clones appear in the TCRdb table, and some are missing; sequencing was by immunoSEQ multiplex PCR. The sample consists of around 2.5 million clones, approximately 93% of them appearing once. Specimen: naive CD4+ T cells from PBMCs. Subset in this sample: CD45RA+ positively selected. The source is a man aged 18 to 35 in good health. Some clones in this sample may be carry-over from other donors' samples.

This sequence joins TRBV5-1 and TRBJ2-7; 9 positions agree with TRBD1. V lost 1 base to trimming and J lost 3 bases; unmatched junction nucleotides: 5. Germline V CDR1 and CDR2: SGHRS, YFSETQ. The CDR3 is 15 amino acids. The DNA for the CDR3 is TGCGCCAGCAGCTTGTTCACAGGGGGCGACTACGAGCAGTACTTC. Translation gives CASSLFTGGDYEQYF.

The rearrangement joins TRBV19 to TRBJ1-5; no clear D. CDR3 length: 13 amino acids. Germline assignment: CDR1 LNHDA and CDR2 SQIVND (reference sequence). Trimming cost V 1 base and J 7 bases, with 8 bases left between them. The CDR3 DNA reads TGTGCCAGTAGTATAGTAGCTTGGCAGCCCCAGCATTTT. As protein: CASSIVAWQPQHF.

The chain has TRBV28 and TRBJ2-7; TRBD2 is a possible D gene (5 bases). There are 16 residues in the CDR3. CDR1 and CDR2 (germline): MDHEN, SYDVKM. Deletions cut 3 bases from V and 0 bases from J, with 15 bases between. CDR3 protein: CASSFHPKRISYEQYF. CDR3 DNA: TGTGCCAGCAGTTTCCACCCTAAGCGGATCTCCTACGAGCAGTACTTC.

DNA for the CDR3: TGTGCCGCTCACCTCAATGAAAAACTGTTTTTT. Its protein is CAAHLNEKLFF. The chain links TRBV2 to TRBJ1-4; D uncertain. V lost 11 bases to trimming and J lost 5 bases, with 9 bases between them. Germline values: CDR1 SNHLY, CDR2 FYNNEI. The CDR3 runs to 11 residues.

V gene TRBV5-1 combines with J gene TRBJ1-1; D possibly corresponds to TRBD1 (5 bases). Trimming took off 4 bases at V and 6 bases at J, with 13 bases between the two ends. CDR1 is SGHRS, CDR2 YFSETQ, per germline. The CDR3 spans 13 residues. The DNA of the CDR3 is TGCGCCAGCAGCCCGACCCTAGGGGCTGAAGCTTTCTTT. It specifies CASSPTLGAEAFF.

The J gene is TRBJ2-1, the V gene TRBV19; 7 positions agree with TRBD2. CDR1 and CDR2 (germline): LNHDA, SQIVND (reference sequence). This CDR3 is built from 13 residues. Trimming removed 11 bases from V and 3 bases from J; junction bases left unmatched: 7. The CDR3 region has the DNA TGTGCCCTGGGGGGAGGGCGCTACAATGAGCAGTTCTTC. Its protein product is CALGGGRYNEQFF. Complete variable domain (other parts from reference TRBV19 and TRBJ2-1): DGGITQSPKYLFRKEGQNVTLSCEQNLNHDAMYWYRQDPGQGLRLIYYSQIVNDFQKGDIAEGYSVSREKKESFPLTVTSAQKNPTAFYLCALGGGRYNEQFFGPGTRLTVL.

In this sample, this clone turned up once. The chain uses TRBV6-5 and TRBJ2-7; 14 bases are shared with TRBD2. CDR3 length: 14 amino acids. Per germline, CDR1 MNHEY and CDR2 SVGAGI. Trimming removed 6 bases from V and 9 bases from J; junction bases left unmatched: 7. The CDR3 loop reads CASRAGLAGVGQYF. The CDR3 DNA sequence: TGTGCCAGCAGGGCGGGACTAGCGGGAGTCGGGCAGTACTTC.

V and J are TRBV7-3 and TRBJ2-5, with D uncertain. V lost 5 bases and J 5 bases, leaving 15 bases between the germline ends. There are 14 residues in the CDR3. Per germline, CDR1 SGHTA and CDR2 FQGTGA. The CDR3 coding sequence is TGTGCCAGCAGCCGGAGTGGGTTCGGGGAGACCCAGTACTTC. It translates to CASSRSGFGETQYF.

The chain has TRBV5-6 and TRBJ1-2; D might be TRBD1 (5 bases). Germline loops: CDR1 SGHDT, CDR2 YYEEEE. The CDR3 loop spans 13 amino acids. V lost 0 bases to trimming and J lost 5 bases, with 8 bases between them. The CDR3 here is CASSLGTTYGYTF. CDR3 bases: TGTGCCAGCAGCTTGGGGACAACTTATGGCTACACCTTC.

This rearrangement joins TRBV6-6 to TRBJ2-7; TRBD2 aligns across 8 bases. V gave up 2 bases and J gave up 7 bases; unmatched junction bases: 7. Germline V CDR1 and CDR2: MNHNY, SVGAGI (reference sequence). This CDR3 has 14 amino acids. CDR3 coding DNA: TGTGCCAGCAGTTACCCCGGGACTAGTTATGAGCAGTACTTC. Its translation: CASSYPGTSYEQYF.

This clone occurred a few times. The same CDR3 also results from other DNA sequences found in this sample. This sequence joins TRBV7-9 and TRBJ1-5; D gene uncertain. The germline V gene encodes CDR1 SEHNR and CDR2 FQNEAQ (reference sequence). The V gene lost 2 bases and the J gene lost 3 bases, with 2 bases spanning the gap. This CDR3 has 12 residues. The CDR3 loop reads CASSLNNQPQHF. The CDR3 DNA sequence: TGTGCCAGCAGCTTAAACAATCAGCCCCAGCATTTT.

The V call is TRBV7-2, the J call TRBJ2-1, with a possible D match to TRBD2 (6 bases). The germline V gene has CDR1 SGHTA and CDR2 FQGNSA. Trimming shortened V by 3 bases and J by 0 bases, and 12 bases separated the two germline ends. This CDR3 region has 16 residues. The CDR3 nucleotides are TGTGCCAGCAGCTTTGGCGGGACCAACTCCTACAATGAGCAGTTCTTC. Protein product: CASSFGGTNSYNEQFF.

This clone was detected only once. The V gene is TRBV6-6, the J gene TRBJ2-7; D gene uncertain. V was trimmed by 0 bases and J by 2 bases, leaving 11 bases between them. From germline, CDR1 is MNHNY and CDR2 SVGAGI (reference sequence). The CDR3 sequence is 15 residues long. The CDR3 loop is CASSYSHGPTYEQYF. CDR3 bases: TGTGCCAGCAGTTACTCCCACGGACCCACCTACGAGCAGTACTTC.

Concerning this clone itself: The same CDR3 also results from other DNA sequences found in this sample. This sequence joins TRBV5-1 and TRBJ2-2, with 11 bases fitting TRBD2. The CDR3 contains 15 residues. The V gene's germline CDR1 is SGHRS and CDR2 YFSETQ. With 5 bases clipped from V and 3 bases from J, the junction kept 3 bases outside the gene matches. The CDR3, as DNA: TGCGCCAGCAGTTTAGCGGGAGGGGACACCGGGGAGCTGTTTTTT. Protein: CASSLAGGDTGELFF.

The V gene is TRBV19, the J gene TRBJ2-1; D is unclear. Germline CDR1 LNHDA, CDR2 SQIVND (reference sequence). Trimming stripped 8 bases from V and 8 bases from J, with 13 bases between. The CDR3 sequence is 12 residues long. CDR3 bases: TGTGCCAGTTCCGGGTACGACTATGAGCAGTTCTTC. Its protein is CASSGYDYEQFF.

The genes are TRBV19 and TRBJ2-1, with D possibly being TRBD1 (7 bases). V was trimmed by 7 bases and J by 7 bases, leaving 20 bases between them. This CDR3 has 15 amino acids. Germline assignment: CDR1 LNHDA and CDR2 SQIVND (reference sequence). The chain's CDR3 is CASIGTSRGENEQFF. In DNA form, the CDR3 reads TGTGCCAGTATAGGGACTTCCAGGGGGGAAAATGAGCAGTTCTTC.

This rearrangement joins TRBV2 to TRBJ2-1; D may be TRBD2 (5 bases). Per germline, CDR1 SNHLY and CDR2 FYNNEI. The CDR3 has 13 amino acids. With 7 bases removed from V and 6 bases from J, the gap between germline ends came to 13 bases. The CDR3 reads CASTREILNEQFF. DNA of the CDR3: TGTGCCAGCACAAGGGAGATCCTCAATGAGCAGTTCTTC.

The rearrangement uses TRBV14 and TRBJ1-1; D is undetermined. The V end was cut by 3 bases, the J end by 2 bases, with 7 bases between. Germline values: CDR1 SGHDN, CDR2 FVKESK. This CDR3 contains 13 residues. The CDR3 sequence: CASSQYGNTEAFF. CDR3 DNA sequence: TGTGCCAGCAGCCAGTACGGTAACACTGAAGCTTTCTTT.

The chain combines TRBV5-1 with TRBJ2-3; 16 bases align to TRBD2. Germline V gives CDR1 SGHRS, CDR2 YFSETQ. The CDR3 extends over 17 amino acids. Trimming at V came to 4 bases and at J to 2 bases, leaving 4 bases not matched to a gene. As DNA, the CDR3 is TGCGCCAGCAGCGCGGGACTAGCGGGAGGGCCCACAGATACGCAGTATTTT. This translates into CASSAGLAGGPTDTQYF.

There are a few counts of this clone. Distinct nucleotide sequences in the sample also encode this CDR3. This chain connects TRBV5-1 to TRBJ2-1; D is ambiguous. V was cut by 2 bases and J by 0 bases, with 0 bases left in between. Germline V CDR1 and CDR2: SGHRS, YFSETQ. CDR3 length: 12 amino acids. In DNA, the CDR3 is TGCGCCAGCAGCTTCTCCTACAATGAGCAGTTCTTC. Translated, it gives CASSFSYNEQFF.

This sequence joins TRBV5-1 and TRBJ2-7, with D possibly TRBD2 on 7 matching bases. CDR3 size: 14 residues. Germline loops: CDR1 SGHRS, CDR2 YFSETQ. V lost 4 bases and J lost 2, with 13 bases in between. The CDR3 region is CASSGGGGAYEQYF. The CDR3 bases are TGCGCCAGCAGCGGAGGAGGGGGGGCCTACGAGCAGTACTTC.

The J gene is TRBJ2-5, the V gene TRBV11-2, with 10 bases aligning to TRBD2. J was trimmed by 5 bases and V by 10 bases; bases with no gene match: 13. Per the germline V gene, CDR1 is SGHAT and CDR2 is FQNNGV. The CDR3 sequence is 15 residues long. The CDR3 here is CATRDWTSGSETQYF. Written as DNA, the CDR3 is TGTGCCACCAGAGATTGGACTAGCGGTTCGGAGACCCAGTACTTC.

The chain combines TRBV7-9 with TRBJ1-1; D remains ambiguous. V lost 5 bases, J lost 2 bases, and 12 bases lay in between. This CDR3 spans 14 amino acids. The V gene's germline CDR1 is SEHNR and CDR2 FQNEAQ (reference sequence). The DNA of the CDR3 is TGTGCCAGCAGCCTCAGTCCAGCAAACACTGAAGCTTTCTTT. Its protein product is CASSLSPANTEAFF.

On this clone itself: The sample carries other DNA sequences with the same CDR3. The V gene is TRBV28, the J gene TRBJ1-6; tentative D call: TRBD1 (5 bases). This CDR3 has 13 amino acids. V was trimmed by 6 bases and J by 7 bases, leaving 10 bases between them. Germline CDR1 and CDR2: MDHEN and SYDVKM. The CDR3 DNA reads TGTGCCAGCAGCCGCGACAGCAATTCACCCCTCCACTTT. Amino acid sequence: CASSRDSNSPLHF.